The rows below give T cell receptor beta chains drawn from one sample of a study of CD4+ T cells in melanoma. The table came from immunoSEQ multiplex PCR; TCRdb's copy has only in-frame clones and leaves some out. The table includes fewer than 150,000 clones, around 90% detected once. The receptors here all came from a human donor with melanoma. Both conserved end residues are trimmed from each CDR3. A D gene is named only where the DNA matches it firmly.

TRBJ2-5 TRBV5-1 - ASSLGAAGQETQY
TRBJ1-1 TRBV5-1 - ASSLYGGANTEAF
TRBJ2-3 TRBV7-2 TRBD1 ASSLAGTGLMY
TRBJ2-3 TRBV15 TRBD2 ATSSGGSTDTQY
TRBJ2-7 TRBV19 - ASSIGLLYEQY
TRBJ2-3 TRBV6-1 TRBD1 ASSTDRDRADTQY
TRBJ2-5 TRBV6-5 TRBD2 ASSYSPSGGPGAQY
TRBJ2-5 TRBV9 - ASSRSGGRGAGETQY
TRBJ2-1 TRBV27 - ASSLSVTRDEQF
TRBJ1-1 TRBV30 - AWSIGRDVRTEAF
TRBJ2-5 TRBV2 - ASQDFLRGVQETQY
TRBJ2-1 TRBV30 - AWSGGANNEQF
TRBJ1-6 TRBV7-9 - ASSHGGGGSPLH
TRBJ2-3 TRBV19 - ASSIAPGWNTQY
TRBJ2-2 TRBV21-1 - ASRGLGDQNTGELF
TRBJ1-3 TRBV6-1 - ASSEAFHSGNTIY
TRBJ2-7 TRBV11-2 TRBD2 ASSLFSLAGGSGYEQY
TRBJ1-2 TRBV18 - ASSPSGGRSNYGYT
TRBJ1-2 TRBV7-2 TRBD1 ASSLGQADNYGYT
TRBJ1-1 TRBV11-2 - ASSGDLYSRGGTEAF
- TRBV4-1 - ASSPAGPPYEQY
TRBJ1-5 TRBV2 - ASRMIRGPQPQH
TRBJ2-1 TRBV9 TRBD2 ASSVDETSVKF
TRBJ2-1 TRBV27 TRBD2 ASSLWGGDEQF
TRBJ2-5 TRBV4-1 TRBD2 ASRLSSAGGAETQY
TRBJ2-7 TRBV4-1 TRBD1 ASSHQDRASYEQY
TRBJ1-4 TRBV2 - ASIADEIGKLF
TRBJ2-2 TRBV7-9 - ASSRSTGELF
TRBJ2-5 TRBV5-1 TRBD2 ASSPRPSGGAETQY
TRBJ1-2 TRBV4-1 TRBD1 ASSQVATGQNYGYT
TRBJ2-2 TRBV7-3 - ASSLTGRDTGELF
TRBJ1-4 TRBV5-1 TRBD1 ASSLGPGGLGEKLF
TRBJ2-7 TRBV30 TRBD1 AWSGQGARYEQY
TRBJ2-3 TRBV30 - AWGDLTGSDTQY
TRBJ1-3 TRBV7-9 - ASSLASRGNTIY
TRBJ2-3 TRBV5-4 - ASSLVATDTQY
TRBJ1-1 TRBV5-1 - ASRFDMNTEAF
TRBJ1-2 TRBV19 - ASSNNAGYGYT
TRBJ1-5 TRBV5-1 - ASSIQGGNQPQH
TRBJ1-2 TRBV2 TRBD1 ANSRRDSYSFNYGYT
TRBJ1-3 TRBV15 - ATSRAKSSSGNTIY
TRBJ1-3 TRBV5-5 - ASSLLGTLQSGNTIY
TRBJ1-2 TRBV10-3 - AISEIGQNYGYT
TRBJ2-7 TRBV6-6 - ASSYGGPYEQY
TRBJ1-4 TRBV6-1 TRBD1 ASSTGGDGKLF
TRBJ2-7 TRBV1 - TSSQADLEDRVYEQY
TRBJ2-6 TRBV5-5 - ASSVLGMLAGANVLT
TRBJ2-5 TRBV9 - ASSVGGPVVRQETQY
TRBJ1-6 TRBV27 - ASSLSGEVSPLH
TRBJ2-7 TRBV9 - ASSVDSSYEQY
TRBJ1-5 TRBV2 - ASSDPRGSNQPQH
TRBJ2-7 TRBV6-1 - ASRGGGYEQY
TRBJ1-2 TRBV27 - ASRSTTALRNYGYT
TRBJ1-6 TRBV2 - AIANRVTSPLH
TRBJ1-5 TRBV6-1 - ASSEAGGFQPQH
TRBJ2-4 TRBV6-1 - ASTDTGTKNIQY
TRBJ1-2 TRBV30 TRBD1 AWRQGAVNYGYT